This T cell receptor (beta chain) emerged from a study of cytomegalovirus exposure and HLA in healthy donors. Remarks on this clone: What it recognizes is unknown.

This CDR3 comprises 14 residues. Trimming cost V 8 bases and J 0 bases, with 13 bases left between them. Germline CDR1 and CDR2: LNHDA and SQIVND (reference sequence). Vbeta (60) and Jbeta (13) primers were used in the PCR. Assay: immunoSEQ multiplex PCR; the TCRdb copy retains only in-frame clones and omits some. The data contain 90,000 to 140,000 clones, more than 60% of them singletons. Study results and caveats: V- and J-gene trimming in TCR beta was tied to a missense DCLRE1C variant by an analysis performed later.

The V call is TRBV19, the J call TRBJ1-1; the D gene is possibly TRBD1 (6 bases). The clonotype was recovered from a male donor in good health and CMV-seronegative. The sample comprised PBMCs. The DNA of the CDR3 is TGTGCCAGTTCTCCGAGGACAGTGAACACTGAAGCTTTCTTT. The encoded protein is CASSPRTVNTEAFF.